Sequencing of this TCR beta chain was carried out in a study of radiotherapy plus CTLA-4 blockade in lung cancer. The assay was immunoSEQ multiplex PCR, and TCRdb's table has in-frame clones only and misses some. The table lists about 31,000 clones, 60% to 80% of them singletons. Trimming took 4 bases from V and 8 from J, leaving 12 bases between them. The CDR3 spans 13 residues. Looked up from germline, CDR1 is SEHNR and CDR2 is FQNEAQ (reference sequence). This specimen was peripheral blood, taken from a patient treated with radiotherapy plus ipilimumab. The receptor was derived from a human donor with non-small cell lung cancer who had stable disease on radiotherapy plus ipilimumab. V usage is TRBV7-9 and J usage is TRBJ2-4; unclear D gene. CDR3 region: CASSSKGSDIQYF. For the CDR3, the DNA is TGTGCCAGCAGCTCCAAGGGTTCGGACATTCAGTACTTC.